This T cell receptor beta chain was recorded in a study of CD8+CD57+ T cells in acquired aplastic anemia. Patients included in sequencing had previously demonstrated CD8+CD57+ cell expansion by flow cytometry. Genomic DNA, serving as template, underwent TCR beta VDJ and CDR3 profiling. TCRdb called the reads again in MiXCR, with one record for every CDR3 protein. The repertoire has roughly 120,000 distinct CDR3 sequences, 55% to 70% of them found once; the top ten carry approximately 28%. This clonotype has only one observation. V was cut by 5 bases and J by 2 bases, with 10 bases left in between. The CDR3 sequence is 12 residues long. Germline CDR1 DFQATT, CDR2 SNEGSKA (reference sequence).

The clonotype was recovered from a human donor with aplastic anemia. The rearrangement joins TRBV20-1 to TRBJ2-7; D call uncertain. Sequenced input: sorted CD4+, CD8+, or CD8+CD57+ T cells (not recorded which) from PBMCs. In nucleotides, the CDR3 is TGCAGTGCTGGGCCAGACACCTACGAGCAGTACTTC. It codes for CSAGPDTYEQYF.